The 18 T cell receptor beta chains presented below share a single source sample, sequenced in a study of PD-L1 blockade in urothelial cancer listed by TCRdb under 2017. This sample's time point label indicates: pretreatment peripheral blood. Library preparation was by the immunoSEQ multiplex PCR assay. Drawn from immuneACCESS, this table holds only the in-frame rearrangements with V and J called that TCRdb kept. Clones are partly lost; checked studies trace under half to an unresolved V gene and leave the rest unexplained. Across this sample there are 70,000 to 95,000 clones, with 80% to 90% seen only once. 0.85% to 1% of the sample is taken by the ten largest. The material was PBMCs, obtained around atezolizumab (anti-PD-L1) treatment. Receptors originate from a woman over 75 with urothelial cancer.

V is TRBV6-1 and J is TRBJ2-6, with TRBD1 matching 11 bases. The germline V gene has CDR1 MNHNS and CDR2 SASEGT. The trim removed 3 bases at V and 4 bases at J, leaving 14 bases unmatched. The CDR3 has 20 amino acids. The DNA of the CDR3 is TGTGCCAGCAGTGACATTTTGGGGACAGGGGGTCGTCCCGGGGCCAACGTCCTGACTTTC. Its protein product is CASSDILGTGGRPGANVLTF.

The chain couples TRBV7-9 to TRBJ1-2, with D tentatively TRBD1 (5 bases). The CDR3 consists of 13 residues. V was clipped by 1 base and J by 3 bases, with 6 bases between them. Germline V gene data show CDR1 as SEHNR and CDR2 as FQNEAQ (reference sequence). The CDR3 nucleotides read TGTGCCAGCAGCTTAGGGGGGGACTATGGCTACACCTTC. Encoded protein: CASSLGGDYGYTF.

This clone was counted a single time. One end of the junction varies from germline; a read error may be responsible. The V gene is TRBV9, the J gene TRBJ2-1, with TRBD2 matching over 11 bases. This CDR3 is 15 amino acids long. In germline, CDR1 is SGDLS, CDR2 YYNGEE. CDR3 protein: CASSVSGRVYDEQFF. The CDR3 DNA sequence: TGTGCCAGCAGCGTTAGCGGGAGGGTCTACGATGAGCAGTTCTTC. The complete variable domain, with remaining parts taken from reference TRBV9 and TRBJ2-1, reads DSGVTQTPKHLITATGQRVTLRCSPRSGDLSVYWYQQSLDQGLQFLIQYYNGEERAKGNILERFSAQQFPDLHSELNLSSLELGDSALYFCASSVSGRVYDEQFFGPGTRLTVL.

The J gene is TRBJ1-5, the V gene TRBV30, with a tentative D call TRBD1 (5 bases). V lost 1 base and J 2 bases, leaving 9 bases between the germline ends. This CDR3 is 14 amino acids long. Germline-derived CDR1 and CDR2 are GTSNPN and SVGIG (reference sequence). The CDR3 region is CAWSGGVGNQPQHF. The CDR3 nucleotides read TGTGCCTGGAGTGGGGGGGTCGGCAATCAGCCCCAGCATTTT.

This chain links TRBV7-3 with TRBJ1-1, with D perhaps matching TRBD1 (6 bases). CDR1 is SGHTA and CDR2 is FQGTGA in the germline V gene. V lost 4 bases to trimming and J lost 1 base, with 16 bases between them. The CDR3 contains 16 residues. Written as DNA, the CDR3 is TGTGCCAGCAGCTCCGCTTTACAGGGTCGGAACACTGAAGCTTTCTTT. This gives the protein CASSSALQGRNTEAFF.

The chain links TRBV10-3 to TRBJ2-7; D not resolved. Trimming shortened V by 0 bases and J by 7 bases, and 4 bases separated the two germline ends. The germline V gene has CDR1 ENHRY and CDR2 SYGVKD. This CDR3 region has 11 residues. The CDR3 DNA follows: TGTGCCATCAGTGAGTCGAGGGAGCAGTACTTC. Its protein product is CAISESREQYF.

This clone occurred a few times. The J gene is TRBJ1-2, the V gene TRBV27, with unresolved D. This CDR3 has 12 residues. Germline CDR1 reads MNHEY; CDR2 reads SMNVEV (reference sequence). V shed 1 base and J shed 6 bases, with 6 bases lying between them. CDR3 sequence reads: CASSLWADGYTF. DNA of the CDR3: TGTGCCAGCAGTTTATGGGCAGATGGCTACACCTTC.

The chain is built from TRBV25-1 and TRBJ2-5; D gene unclear. Germline V lookup: CDR1 MGHDK, CDR2 SYGVNS. Trimming left V 6 bases short and J 5 bases short, with 7 bases between. This CDR3 is built from 11 residues. DNA of the CDR3: TGTGCCAGCAGCCTTTATGAGACCCAGTACTTC. This translates into CASSLYETQYF.

The DNA of the CDR3 is TGTGCCAGCAGTGAAGCCGGGGGGAGTAGGAATGAGCAGTTCTTC. This translates into CASSEAGGSRNEQFF. The J gene is TRBJ2-1, the V gene TRBV6-1; 7 bases agree with TRBD2. The V and J ends lost 0 bases and 7 bases, in that order; junction bases with no gene match: 6. The germline CDR1 and CDR2 sequences are MNHNS and SASEGT. The CDR3 is 15 amino acids.

The V gene is TRBV6-1, the J gene TRBJ1-4, with 7 bases matching TRBD1. Germline V lookup: CDR1 MNHNS, CDR2 SASEGT. J was trimmed by 4 bases and V by 3 bases; bases with no gene match: 11. The CDR3 contains 17 residues. For the CDR3, the DNA is TGTGCCAGCAGTGACGAGGGGGCGTTTGTTGGTAATGAAAAACTGTTTTTT. It translates to CASSDEGAFVGNEKLFF.

The chain joins TRBV7-2 to TRBJ2-3; D unresolved. V was pared by 0 bases and J by 0 bases, with 7 bases between. The CDR3 consists of 15 residues. CDR1 SGHTA and CDR2 FQGNSA come from the germline V gene. In DNA form, the CDR3 reads TGTGCCAGCAGCTTAGCAGCGTCTAGCACAGATACGCAGTATTTT. This gives the protein CASSLAASSTDTQYF.

V and J are TRBV10-2 and TRBJ2-7, with D maybe TRBD1 (6 bases). The V gene lost 6 bases and the J gene lost 0 bases, with 15 bases spanning the gap. In germline, CDR1 is WSHSY, CDR2 SAAADI. This CDR3 spans 15 amino acids. The CDR3 DNA sequence: TGCGCCAGCAGGAAAACAGGGTCCGCCTCCTACGAGCAGTACTTC. Its translation: CASRKTGSASYEQYF.

The gene calls are TRBV5-1 and TRBJ1-1, with TRBD1 matching over 8 bases. CDR1 is SGHRS and CDR2 is YFSETQ in the germline V gene. V lost 4 bases to trimming and J lost 1 base; unmatched junction nucleotides: 3. This CDR3 is built from 14 residues. The CDR3 sequence: CASSPGQGNTEAFF. The CDR3 nucleotides are TGCGCCAGCAGCCCCGGACAGGGGAACACTGAAGCTTTCTTT. Drawing the rest from reference TRBV5-1 and TRBJ1-1, the complete variable domain is KAGVTQTPRYLIKTRGQQVTLSCSPISGHRSVSWYQQTPGQGLQFLFEYFSETQRNKGNFPGRFSGRQFSNSRSEMNVSTLELGDSALYLCASSPGQGNTEAFFGQGTRLTVV.

The chain recombines TRBV6-1 with TRBJ2-7; 9 bases line up with TRBD1. The germline V gene has CDR1 MNHNS and CDR2 SASEGT. Trimming cost V 6 bases and J 6 bases; bases outside gene matches: 9. This CDR3 spans 14 amino acids. CDR3 in amino acids: CASSWDRDLPEQYF. CDR3 sequence (DNA): TGTGCCAGCAGCTGGGACAGGGACCTCCCCGAGCAGTACTTC.

The chain links TRBV28 to TRBJ1-5; D is possibly TRBD1 (5 bases). Trimming removed 5 bases at V and 7 bases at J, with 24 bases between. CDR3 size: 17 residues. The germline gives CDR1 MDHEN, CDR2 SYDVKM. The CDR3 DNA sequence: TGTGCCAGCAGTGAAAAAGGACCGACAAGGGGTGGACAGCCCCAGCATTTT. Its protein product is CASSEKGPTRGGQPQHF.

The J gene is TRBJ1-1, the V gene TRBV6-5; maybe TRBD1 (5 bases). Germline lookup yields CDR1 MNHEY and CDR2 SVGAGI. Trimming removed 0 bases at V and 1 base at J, with 12 bases between. The CDR3 totals 16 residues. The CDR3 is CASSYSFRQSNTEAFF. DNA of the CDR3: TGTGCCAGCAGTTACTCTTTCCGACAGTCGAACACTGAAGCTTTCTTT.

The chain combines TRBV27 with TRBJ2-7; 7 nucleotides align to TRBD2. Germline CDR1 and CDR2: MNHEY and SMNVEV (reference sequence). The length of the CDR3 is 13 residues. J lost 2 bases, V lost 6 bases, and 4 bases had no gene match. CDR3 region: CASRTGLAYEQYF. The DNA of the CDR3 is TGTGCCAGCAGGACCGGACTAGCCTACGAGCAGTACTTC.

The chain employs TRBV6-6 and TRBJ1-2; 11 bases fit TRBD1. The trim removed 5 bases at V and 0 bases at J, leaving 5 bases unmatched. The germline V gene has CDR1 MNHNY and CDR2 SVGAGI (reference sequence). This CDR3 has 16 residues. CDR3 sequence (DNA): TGTGCCAGCAGTCCCGGGACAGGGGGAGCTAACTATGGCTACACCTTC. Translating it yields CASSPGTGGANYGYTF.